The 8 T cell receptor beta chains below were found in one sample sequenced in a study of identical twins. Each CDR3 protein is one row after TCRdb ran MiXCR on the 5' RACE reads. The sample carries approximately 210,000 distinct CDR3 sequences, approximately 7.1% recorded once. A further study also used this sample, focusing on T cells expressing NK-cell markers.

Sequenced material: CD8+ T cells sorted from blood. The receptors were sampled from a woman between 18 and 29 years old in good health.

The J gene is TRBJ2-3, the V gene TRBV3-1; the D gene is possibly TRBD2 (6 bases). Per germline, CDR1 LGHDT and CDR2 YNNKEL (reference sequence). The CDR3 extends over 18 amino acids. Trimming shortened V by 1 base and J by 2 bases, and 19 bases separated the two germline ends. CDR3 sequence: CASSQALKYGRSTDTQYF. CDR3 bases: TGTGCCAGCAGCCAAGCACTAAAATACGGGAGATCCACAGATACGCAGTATTTT.

This clonotype was counted ten times or more. This sequence joins TRBV6-6 and TRBJ2-1, with TRBD2 matching 7 bases. This CDR3 contains 13 residues. The germline CDR1 and CDR2 sequences are MNHNY and SVGAGI (reference sequence). V was pared by 6 bases and J by 5 bases, with 4 bases of the junction left unmatched. CDR3 coding DNA: TGTGCCAGCAGACCCGGGAGGAACAATGAGCAGTTCTTC. Its protein product is CASRPGRNNEQFF.

This clonotype was detected many times. The chain joins TRBV12-3 or TRBV12-4 to TRBJ1-1, with TRBD1 matching over 8 bases. Germline trimming cut 4 bases from V and 2 bases from J; bases unmatched to any gene: 3. The CDR3 totals 14 residues. CDR3 DNA sequence: TGTGCCAGCAGTTACGGGACAGGTAACACTGAAGCTTTCTTT. This encodes CASSYGTGNTEAFF.

At least ten counts were recorded for this clonotype. This sequence joins TRBV15 and TRBJ2-1; D may be TRBD1 (5 bases). This CDR3 has 15 amino acids. V was clipped by 9 bases and J by 2 bases, with 17 bases between them. Germline V gene lookup returns CDR1 LNHNV and CDR2 YYDKDF (reference sequence). The CDR3: CATSFQGNAYNEQFF. CDR3 in DNA: TGTGCCACGAGCTTCCAGGGTAATGCCTACAATGAGCAGTTCTTC.

This clonotype has at least ten counts. The genes are TRBV27 and TRBJ2-3; D possibly uses TRBD1 or TRBD2 (6 bases each). The CDR3 runs to 12 residues. CDR1 is MNHEY, CDR2 SMNVEV, per germline (reference sequence). Trimming took 10 bases from V and 3 from J, leaving 11 bases between them. CDR3 protein: CATRRGTDTQYF. CDR3 nucleotides: TGTGCCACCCGGAGGGGGACAGATACGCAGTATTTT.

V and J are TRBV9 and TRBJ2-2, with D perhaps TRBD2 (5 bases). From germline, CDR1 is SGDLS and CDR2 YYNGEE. Trimming removed 0 bases at V and 3 bases at J, with 12 bases between. This CDR3 region has 16 residues. CDR3 loop: CASSVVAAEYTGELFF. CDR3 DNA: TGTGCCAGCAGCGTAGTAGCAGCGGAGTACACCGGGGAGCTGTTTTTT.

This clonotype has at least ten counts. Written as DNA, the CDR3 is TGTGCCAGCAGCTTACAGACTAGCGGGGGGCCTAGCTCCTACAATGAGCAGTTCTTC. The encoded protein is CASSLQTSGGPSSYNEQFF. The rearrangement uses TRBV7-6 and TRBJ2-1; 13 nucleotides agree with TRBD2. V lost 2 bases, J lost 0 bases, and 7 bases stayed unmatched. The CDR3 covers 19 residues. Germline CDR1 and CDR2: SGHVS and FNYEAQ.

The V gene is TRBV6-2 or TRBV6-3, the J gene TRBJ2-1, with 9 bases fitting TRBD2. The CDR3 contains 14 residues. V lost 4 bases to trimming and J lost 3 bases; unmatched junction nucleotides: 1. The germline V gene encodes CDR1 MNHEY and CDR2 SVGEGT. DNA for the CDR3: TGTGCCAGCAGTTGGACTAGCGTCTACAATGAGCAGTTCTTC. Translating gives CASSWTSVYNEQFF.